The 18 T cell receptor beta chains presented below share a single source sample, sequenced in a study of early stage breast cancer tumors. Method: immunoSEQ multiplex PCR; TCRdb's copy keeps in-frame clones and lacks some. The sample holds about 3,000 clones; around 60% are singletons and the top ten take around 16%. What was sequenced was breast tumor tissue. The source of these receptors is a person aged 35-49 years with breast cancer.

The V call is TRBV10-3, the J call TRBJ2-1; tentative D call: TRBD2 (6 bases). The germline V gene encodes CDR1 ENHRY and CDR2 SYGVKD. The CDR3 loop spans 16 amino acids. Deletions cut 3 bases from V and 0 bases from J, with 12 bases between. CDR3 DNA: TGTGCCATCAGTGATCCCGGGACTCACTCCTACAATGAGCAGTTCTTC. This translates into CAISDPGTHSYNEQFF.

A few counts support this clone. J is TRBJ2-3 and V is TRBV11-2; 9 nucleotides agree with TRBD1. This CDR3 is built from 15 residues. Trimming cost V 5 bases and J 1 base; bases outside gene matches: 4. The germline CDR1 and CDR2 sequences are SGHAT and FQNNGV. CDR3 in amino acids: CASSPWTGGTDTQYF. The CDR3 DNA reads TGTGCCAGCAGCCCATGGACAGGGGGCACAGATACGCAGTATTTT.

This clone was found a few times. The chain employs TRBV4-1 and TRBJ2-1; TRBD2 agrees at 9 bases. CDR1 and CDR2 (germline): MGHRA, YSYEKL. The junction had 16 bases not matched to a gene; V was cut back by 0 bases and J by 13 bases. This CDR3 has 17 residues. CDR3 sequence (DNA): TGCGCCAGCAGCCAAGATAAGGCGGGAGGGGGCGAATTCATCCAGTTCTTC. The encoded protein is CASSQDKAGGGEFIQFF.

The chain combines TRBV5-1 with TRBJ2-1; possibly TRBD1 for D (5 bases). Per the germline V gene, CDR1 is SGHRS and CDR2 is YFSETQ. This CDR3 comprises 17 residues. V was shortened by 0 bases and J by 8 bases, with 21 bases between the two germline ends. The CDR3 region is CASSLAGMGMAGDEQFF. CDR3 bases: TGCGCCAGCAGCTTGGCAGGGATGGGCATGGCCGGCGATGAGCAGTTCTTC.

This clone was picked up a small number of times. This chain uses TRBV10-1 with TRBJ1-1; D not certain. This CDR3 is 13 amino acids long. CDR1 and CDR2 from the germline V gene are WNHNN and SYGVQD (reference sequence). V lost 6 bases and J 4 bases, leaving 12 bases between the germline ends. CDR3 in DNA: TGCGCCAGCAGACTCACCGAGGGCACTGAAGCTTTCTTT. Translation: CASRLTEGTEAFF.

The chain links TRBV4-2 to TRBJ2-1; 7 bases align to TRBD2. The CDR3 sequence is 15 residues long. The V segment lost 1 base and the J segment 4 bases; nucleotides outside the gene matches: 4. Germline CDR1 LGHNA, CDR2 YNFKEQ. The CDR3 loop reads CASSQGLADYNEQFF. The CDR3 DNA is TGTGCCAGCAGCCAAGGACTAGCAGATTACAATGAGCAGTTCTTC.

The chain joins TRBV15 to TRBJ2-5; D is possibly TRBD2 (5 bases). The V gene's germline CDR1 is LNHNV and CDR2 YYDKDF (reference sequence). V was shortened by 1 base and J by 2 bases, with 14 bases between the two germline ends. The CDR3 runs to 16 residues. CDR3 sequence reads: CATSRALAEAQETQYF. Written as DNA, the CDR3 is TGTGCCACCAGCAGAGCCCTGGCGGAGGCGCAAGAGACCCAGTACTTC.

This rearrangement joins TRBV4-1 to TRBJ2-7, with 12 bases matching TRBD2. After removal of 3 bases from V and 4 bases from J, the junction contained 7 bases not matched to a gene. Germline loops: CDR1 MGHRA, CDR2 YSYEKL. CDR3 length: 16 residues. For the CDR3, the DNA is TGCGCCAGCAGCCAGGGACTAGCGGGTGGGGCTTACGAGCAGTACTTC. Translated: CASSQGLAGGAYEQYF.

This clone is classed as large. The chain employs TRBV28 and TRBJ1-1; TRBD1 agrees at 10 bases. Germline CDR1 MDHEN, CDR2 SYDVKM. After removal of 11 bases from V and 4 bases from J, the junction contained 16 bases not matched to a gene. The CDR3 has 16 amino acids. CDR3 in amino acids: CASGRQGATGSTEAFF. Written as DNA, the CDR3 is TGTGCCTCCGGCCGACAGGGGGCTACGGGGAGCACTGAAGCTTTCTTT.

This rearrangement joins TRBV5-1 to TRBJ1-2, with D maybe TRBD1 (6 bases). Trimming removed 3 bases at V and 7 bases at J, with 10 bases between. The CDR3 is 12 residues long. Per the germline V gene, CDR1 is SGHRS and CDR2 is YFSETQ. The CDR3 loop is CASSSGVSGYTF. Written as DNA, the CDR3 is TGCGCCAGCAGCTCAGGGGTCTCTGGCTACACCTTC.

V usage is TRBV6-4 and J usage is TRBJ2-3, with a possible D match to TRBD2 (5 bases). V was shortened by 3 bases and J by 0 bases, with 10 bases between the two germline ends. The CDR3 spans 15 residues. Germline loops: CDR1 MRHNA, CDR2 SNTAGT. CDR3 region: CASSESGGSTDTQYF. CDR3 bases: TGTGCCAGCAGTGAGTCTGGCGGGAGCACAGATACGCAGTATTTT.

In its sample, this clone ranks as large (0.1 to 1%). This chain uses TRBV7-6 with TRBJ2-1, with D unclear. Trimming shortened V by 8 bases and J by 6 bases, and 8 bases separated the two germline ends. The CDR3 totals 11 residues. Germline V CDR1 and CDR2: SGHVS, FNYEAQ. The CDR3 DNA sequence: TGTGCCAGCTCCGGTGGCAATGAGCAGTTCTTC. Residues: CASSGGNEQFF.

This clone was seen just once. The chain couples TRBV10-3 to TRBJ1-1; possible D gene TRBD1, 5 bases. The ends were cut back, 2 bases at V and 8 bases at J, with 6 bases in the middle. Germline V CDR1 and CDR2: ENHRY, SYGVKD. The CDR3 covers 11 residues. CDR3 residues: CAISERQEAFF. The CDR3 DNA reads as TGTGCCATCAGTGAGAGACAGGAAGCTTTCTTT.

The gene calls are TRBV7-9 and TRBJ2-5; weak D call: TRBD2 (7 bases). The J call could be wrong; TRBJ2-7 is a better fit for the DNA end. The CDR3 loop spans 13 amino acids. The germline V gene encodes CDR1 SEHNR and CDR2 FQNEAQ (reference sequence). The CDR3: CASSLRGAGEQYF. DNA of the CDR3: TGTGCCAGCAGCTTACGGGGGGCGGGCGAGCAGTACTTC.

The chain carries TRBV6-5 and TRBJ1-5; D might be TRBD1 (6 bases). V lost 0 bases, J lost 6 bases, and 12 bases lay in between. This CDR3 region has 15 residues. Germline assignment: CDR1 MNHEY and CDR2 SVGAGI. CDR3 sequence: CASSYSQEGGQPQHF. The CDR3 nucleotides are TGTGCCAGCAGTTACTCACAAGAGGGGGGTCAGCCCCAGCATTTT.

The J gene is TRBJ1-2, the V gene TRBV2, with TRBD1 matching 7 bases. V lost 1 base and J lost 4; bases outside the gene matches: 0. There are 13 residues in the CDR3. Looked up from germline, CDR1 is SNHLY and CDR2 is FYNNEI. For the CDR3, the DNA is TGTGCCAGCAGTGAAGGACAGGGCTATGGCTACACCTTC. Translated: CASSEGQGYGYTF.

The rearrangement joins TRBV9 to TRBJ2-1; D gene unclear. The CDR3 runs to 12 residues. The V gene lost 0 bases and the J gene lost 6 bases, with 4 bases spanning the gap. CDR1 is SGDLS, CDR2 YYNGEE, per germline. DNA for the CDR3: TGTGCCAGCAGCGTAGACCCCAATGAGCAGTTCTTC. Amino acids: CASSVDPNEQFF.

This chain connects TRBV6-5 to TRBJ1-1; D is undetermined. V shed 8 bases and J shed 1 base, with 14 bases lying between them. The CDR3 is 14 amino acids. In germline, CDR1 is MNHEY, CDR2 SVGAGI. CDR3 nucleotide sequence: TGTGCCAGCGCAAAAGGCAGGTCGAACACTGAAGCTTTCTTT. Amino acid sequence: CASAKGRSNTEAFF.